This T cell receptor beta chain was captured in a study of cytomegalovirus exposure and HLA in healthy donors. Regarding the study as a whole: Many donors carried some public TCRs, although rarity characterized most TCR sequences. Cytomegalovirus-associated status was assigned to about 170 TCR beta chains. For cytomegalovirus status, the classifier reportedly gave diagnoses with high specificity and sensitivity.

Note on this clone: Its specificity is not known.

The validation cohort, a group of around 130 subjects, included the donors and was separate from the roughly 600-subject first cohort. Using immunoSEQ multiplex PCR, the repertoire was profiled, and TCRdb retains in-frame clones only, with some absent. The data hold 100,000 to 150,000 clones, with 75% to 90% observed a single time. The receptor was derived from a woman between 18 and 29 years old in good health and CMV-seronegative. The sequenced sample consisted of PBMCs.

The CDR3 loop reads CASTQPRENTQYF. As DNA, the CDR3 is TGTGCCAGCACCCAACCCAGGGAAAATACGCAGTATTTT. V gene TRBV27 combines with J gene TRBJ2-3, with D perhaps matching TRBD1 (5 bases). From germline, CDR1 is MNHEY and CDR2 SMNVEV (reference sequence). V lost 7 bases and J 7 bases, leaving 15 bases between the germline ends. The length of the CDR3 is 13 residues.